The 20 T cell receptor beta chains in this list originate from one sample, sequenced in a study of cytomegalovirus exposure and HLA in healthy donors. Profiling relied on immunoSEQ multiplex PCR, and the TCRdb table lists in-frame clones only, not all of them. The sample holds over 150,000 clones; about nine tenths are singletons and the top ten take around 6%. Sequencing was performed on PBMCs. The receptor source for this set is a woman aged 30 to 39 in good health and CMV-seronegative.

A few counts support this clone. V gene TRBV19 combines with J gene TRBJ2-3, with D hard to call. Trimming left V 11 bases short and J 0 bases short, with 12 bases between. This CDR3 is built from 13 residues. Germline V CDR1 and CDR2: LNHDA, SQIVND (reference sequence). The CDR3 is CAVAVRSTDTQYF. The CDR3 nucleotides are TGTGCCGTGGCTGTAAGAAGCACAGATACGCAGTATTTT. Together with reference TRBV19 and TRBJ2-3, the CDR3 gives the full variable domain: DGGITQSPKYLFRKEGQNVTLSCEQNLNHDAMYWYRQDPGQGLRLIYYSQIVNDFQKGDIAEGYSVSREKKESFPLTVTSAQKNPTAFYLCAVAVRSTDTQYFGPGTRLTVL.

The chain is built from TRBV2 and TRBJ2-2; D is uncertain. V was clipped by 3 bases and J by 6 bases, with 20 bases between them. Germline-derived CDR1 and CDR2 are SNHLY and FYNNEI. The CDR3 has 17 amino acids. CDR3 coding DNA: TGTGCCAGCAGTGATCTAGGCCAGCGAGTACCCCCCGGGGAGCTGTTTTTT. Translated, it gives CASSDLGQRVPPGELFF.

The rearrangement uses TRBV6-1 and TRBJ1-4, with D perhaps matching TRBD1 (5 bases). V was shortened by 4 bases and J by 5 bases, with 14 bases between the two germline ends. The CDR3 totals 15 residues. Germline loops: CDR1 MNHNS, CDR2 SASEGT. The CDR3 nucleotides read TGTGCCAGCAGTGGTCCGGGACTGAAGAATGAAAAACTGTTTTTT. The encoded protein is CASSGPGLKNEKLFF.

This clone was counted once. The gene calls are TRBV5-6 and TRBJ2-5; 9 bases align to TRBD1. The CDR3 sequence is 15 residues long. The germline V gene has CDR1 SGHDT and CDR2 YYEEEE. The V and J ends lost 4 bases and 5 bases, in that order; junction bases with no gene match: 9. CDR3 in DNA: TGTGCCAGCAGCATCGGACAGGGGATGCGGGAGACCCAGTACTTC. Translated, it gives CASSIGQGMRETQYF.

V is TRBV11-2 and J is TRBJ2-1; D unresolved. CDR3 length equals 10 residues. Germline loops: CDR1 SGHAT, CDR2 FQNNGV. V gave up 8 bases and J gave up 6 bases, with 5 bases separating them. CDR3 sequence reads: CASSRNEQFF. The DNA of the CDR3 is TGTGCCAGCTCACGCAATGAGCAGTTCTTC.

V and J are TRBV10-3 and TRBJ1-5; D is possibly TRBD1 (5 bases). The CDR3 has 15 amino acids. Germline values: CDR1 ENHRY, CDR2 SYGVKD. V lost 0 bases to trimming and J lost 7 bases, with 13 bases between them. CDR3 sequence reads: CAISESIQGQQPQHF. Written as DNA, the CDR3 is TGTGCCATCAGTGAGTCGATCCAGGGCCAACAGCCCCAGCATTTT.

The chain employs TRBV19 and TRBJ2-3; D uncertain. V was trimmed by 4 bases and J by 2 bases, leaving 7 bases between them. CDR3 length equals 13 residues. Germline V CDR1 and CDR2: LNHDA, SQIVND (reference sequence). CDR3 residues: CASSRQHTDTQYF. The CDR3 DNA reads TGTGCCAGTAGTAGGCAGCACACAGATACGCAGTATTTT.

V and J are TRBV6-5 and TRBJ1-6, with D unresolved. The length of the CDR3 is 15 residues. V lost 6 bases and J 5 bases, leaving 14 bases between the germline ends. Germline V lookup: CDR1 MNHEY, CDR2 SVGAGI. DNA for the CDR3: TGTGCCAGCAGGGTCCGGCGGGCCAATAATTCACCCCTCCACTTT. Amino acids: CASRVRRANNSPLHF.

The chain recombines TRBV5-4 with TRBJ2-5, with 8 bases matching TRBD1. This CDR3 has 16 amino acids. In germline, CDR1 is SGHNT, CDR2 YYREEE (reference sequence). The V segment lost 4 bases and the J segment 6 bases; nucleotides outside the gene matches: 14. In DNA, the CDR3 is TGTGCCAGCAGCCTCAGGGGGCGTGTCGGTTTGCAGACCCAGTACTTC. This codes for CASSLRGRVGLQTQYF.

The gene calls are TRBV27 and TRBJ2-2, with D perhaps given as TRBD1 or TRBD2 (5 bases each). Trimming cost V 5 bases and J 1 base, with 17 bases left between them. CDR1 is MNHEY, CDR2 SMNVEV, per germline (reference sequence). CDR3 size: 17 residues. The CDR3 sequence is CASSAPSGTGNTGELFF. The CDR3 DNA is TGTGCCAGCAGTGCACCTTCAGGGACGGGGAACACCGGGGAGCTGTTTTTT.

The genes are TRBV18 and TRBJ1-2; 10 bases line up with TRBD1. The V and J ends lost 6 bases and 6 bases, in that order; junction bases with no gene match: 7. The CDR3 runs to 14 residues. The germline gives CDR1 KGHSH, CDR2 LQKENI. Here the CDR3 DNA reads TGTGCCAGCTCGGGGGGACAGGGGATTGATGGCTACACCTTC. Protein product: CASSGGQGIDGYTF.

The J gene is TRBJ2-3, the V gene TRBV6-6, with D perhaps TRBD2 (5 bases). Germline CDR1 MNHNY, CDR2 SVGAGI (reference sequence). The CDR3 has 16 residues. V dropped 3 bases and J dropped 4 bases, with 17 bases sitting between them. The CDR3 reads CASSYSRVDSADTQYF. The CDR3 region has the DNA TGTGCCAGCAGTTATAGTCGGGTGGATAGCGCAGATACGCAGTATTTT.

This CDR3 reads CASSPPIVTTHRNTEAFF. CDR3 coding DNA: TGTGCCAGCTCACCACCGATTGTGACAACCCATCGGAACACTGAAGCTTTCTTT. This sequence joins TRBV18 and TRBJ1-1; unclear D gene. The germline V and J ends were trimmed by 0 bases and 1 base, with 18 bases remaining between them. Per germline, CDR1 KGHSH and CDR2 LQKENI. This CDR3 has 18 residues.

The gene calls are TRBV19 and TRBJ1-6; maybe TRBD1 (6 bases). V shed 1 base and J shed 8 bases, with 9 bases lying between them. The CDR3 has 14 residues. Germline V gene lookup returns CDR1 LNHDA and CDR2 SQIVND (reference sequence). The CDR3 DNA reads as TGTGCCAGTAGTATAGGAGCAGGGGATTCACCCCTCCACTTT. Its translation is CASSIGAGDSPLHF. Drawing the rest from reference TRBV19 and TRBJ1-6, the complete variable domain is DGGITQSPKYLFRKEGQNVTLSCEQNLNHDAMYWYRQDPGQGLRLIYYSQIVNDFQKGDIAEGYSVSREKKESFPLTVTSAQKNPTAFYLCASSIGAGDSPLHFGNGTRLTVT.

The rearrangement joins TRBV6-5 to TRBJ2-2; D not certain. Per the germline V gene, CDR1 is MNHEY and CDR2 is SVGAGI. The CDR3 runs 13 residues. V dropped 6 bases and J dropped 5 bases, with 10 bases sitting between them. CDR3 sequence: CASSQVWTGELFF. CDR3 nucleotides: TGTGCCAGCAGCCAAGTGTGGACCGGGGAGCTGTTTTTT.

This clone appeared a few times. The J gene is TRBJ1-5, the V gene TRBV28; D call uncertain. The CDR3 loop spans 13 amino acids. Germline V CDR1 and CDR2: MDHEN, SYDVKM. Trimming took off 6 bases at V and 6 bases at J, with 12 bases between the two ends. DNA of the CDR3: TGTGCCAGCAGACCAGGTCCGAGTCAGCCCCAGCATTTT. This encodes CASRPGPSQPQHF.

This clone has a count of ten or more. This chain joins TRBV27 and TRBJ2-3; D not resolved. CDR1 is MNHEY and CDR2 is SMNVEV in the germline V gene (reference sequence). With 3 bases removed from V and 2 bases from J, the gap between germline ends came to 9 bases. The CDR3 contains 14 residues. CDR3 protein: CASSLTGNTDTQYF. DNA for the CDR3: TGTGCCAGCAGTTTGACCGGTAACACAGATACGCAGTATTTT.

The V call is TRBV10-3, the J call TRBJ1-1; 9 nucleotides align to TRBD1. Germline assignment: CDR1 ENHRY and CDR2 SYGVKD. The CDR3 totals 14 residues. Unmatched junction bases numbered 7, after V lost 7 bases and J lost 4 bases. In DNA, the CDR3 is TGTGCCATCAACCCGGGACAGGGAAGCACTGAAGCTTTCTTT. Protein product: CAINPGQGSTEAFF.

This sequence joins TRBV6-5 and TRBJ2-7; D is undetermined. Germline V gene data show CDR1 as MNHEY and CDR2 as SVGAGI. Trimming took 6 bases from V and 2 from J, leaving 14 bases between them. This CDR3 region has 14 residues. CDR3: CASSTAIAPYEQYF. DNA for the CDR3: TGTGCCAGCAGCACAGCCATAGCCCCCTACGAGCAGTACTTC.

This rearrangement joins TRBV15 to TRBJ1-4, with D perhaps TRBD1 (5 bases). CDR3 size: 14 residues. Between the trimmed V and J ends, which lost 3 bases and 2 bases, there was a span of 7 bases. Germline assignment: CDR1 LNHNV and CDR2 YYDKDF (reference sequence). The CDR3: CATSSRVTNEKLFF. CDR3 nucleotide sequence: TGTGCCACCAGCAGCAGGGTGACTAATGAAAAACTGTTTTTT.